The 16 T cell receptor beta chains reported below all come from one sample, sequenced in a study of CD8 T cells in Susac syndrome. Reverse transcription of roughly 0.45 to 1 ug RNA was performed with random hexamers. TCRdb used MiXCR to reprocess the immunoSEQ multiplex PCR reads, holding one entry per CDR3 protein. The sample contains roughly 100,000 distinct CDR3 sequences, roughly 94% of which appear only once. Material for sequencing was CD4+ T cells from PBMCs. The receptors derive from a human donor with Susac syndrome.

The chain links TRBV29-1 to TRBJ1-2; D unresolved. This CDR3 is built from 16 residues. V was pared by 4 bases and J by 6 bases, with 24 bases between. Germline lookup yields CDR1 SQVTM and CDR2 ANQGSEA. The CDR3 nucleotides are TGCAGCGTTGGGGTGCTGGGAGGGTCGGTAGTAGATGGCTACACCTTC. Translated, it gives CSVGVLGGSVVDGYTF.

Only one count was recorded for this clonotype. The CDR3 region is CASSLGTGNNSPLHF. In nucleotides, the CDR3 is TGTGCCAGCAGCCTAGGGACGGGAAATAATTCACCCCTCCACTTT. The J gene is TRBJ1-6, the V gene TRBV12-3 or TRBV12-4; D perhaps matches TRBD1 (5 bases). V was shortened by 6 bases and J by 5 bases, with 14 bases between the two germline ends. The CDR3 has 15 residues.

The chain is built from TRBV29-1 and TRBJ2-5; weak D call: TRBD1 (6 bases). V was cut by 4 bases and J by 5 bases, with 11 bases left in between. The CDR3 spans 12 residues. Germline CDR1 SQVTM, CDR2 ANQGSEA. CDR3 amino acids: CSVVGQGETQYF. The CDR3 DNA sequence: TGCAGCGTTGTAGGCCAGGGGGAGACCCAGTACTTC.

The rearrangement uses TRBV6-1 and TRBJ2-7; 8 nucleotides align to TRBD1. The CDR3 contains 12 residues. J gave up 6 bases and V 6 bases, and 4 bases lay outside the gene matches. From germline, CDR1 is MNHNS and CDR2 SASEGT. The CDR3 is CASRPTGAEQYF. DNA of the CDR3: TGTGCCAGCAGGCCGACAGGGGCCGAGCAGTACTTC.

The chain recombines TRBV14 with TRBJ2-7, with no clear D. CDR1 is SGHDN, CDR2 FVKESK, per germline. This CDR3 is 12 amino acids long. V lost 6 bases to trimming and J lost 4 bases, with 10 bases between them. The CDR3 DNA sequence: TGTGCCAGCAGTGCCCTTAGATACGAGCAGTACTTC. It specifies CASSALRYEQYF.

The rearrangement uses TRBV15 and TRBJ1-2, with D unclear. Between the trimmed V and J ends, which lost 5 bases and 4 bases, there was a span of 8 bases. The CDR3 totals 12 residues. Per the germline V gene, CDR1 is LNHNV and CDR2 is YYDKDF (reference sequence). The CDR3 loop is CATSEGSYGYTF. Written as DNA, the CDR3 is TGTGCCACCAGCGAGGGCTCCTATGGCTACACCTTC.

The chain carries TRBV2 and TRBJ1-3; D not certain. The ends were cut back, 7 bases at V and 4 bases at J, with 17 bases in the middle. The CDR3 is 15 residues long. CDR1 and CDR2 from the germline V gene are SNHLY and FYNNEI. Here the CDR3 reads CASKGGISSGNTIYF. CDR3 DNA sequence: TGTGCCAGCAAAGGAGGCATAAGCTCGGGAAACACCATATATTTT.

CDR3 in amino acids: CASTNGAARGEQFF. DNA for the CDR3: TGTGCCAGCACTAACGGGGCGGCGAGAGGTGAGCAGTTCTTC. The genes are TRBV12-3 or TRBV12-4 and TRBJ2-1, with D possibly being TRBD1 or TRBD2 (5 bases each). The germline V and J ends were trimmed by 7 bases and 9 bases, with 19 bases remaining between them. The CDR3 sequence is 14 residues long.

The chain uses TRBV28 and TRBJ1-2; D call uncertain. The CDR3 spans 11 residues. Germline CDR1 reads MDHEN; CDR2 reads SYDVKM. V lost 4 bases and J 8 bases, leaving 8 bases between the germline ends. CDR3 coding DNA: TGTGCCAGCAGTTCCAAGCGGGGCTACACCTTC. Residues: CASSSKRGYTF.

Here the CDR3 reads CASSQYGTVGSGANVLTF. CDR3 DNA sequence: TGCGCCAGCAGCCAGTACGGGACGGTGGGCTCTGGGGCCAACGTCCTGACTTTC. V gene TRBV4-1 combines with J gene TRBJ2-6, with D perhaps assigned TRBD1 or TRBD2 (5 bases each). CDR1 and CDR2 (germline): MGHRA, YSYEKL. This CDR3 is built from 18 residues. V was shortened by 3 bases and J by 0 bases, with 15 bases between the two germline ends.

This sequence joins TRBV29-1 and TRBJ2-7, with TRBD2 matching over 11 bases. The CDR3 extends over 12 amino acids. Per the germline V gene, CDR1 is SQVTM and CDR2 is ANQGSEA. Germline trimming cut 5 bases from V and 5 bases from J; bases unmatched to any gene: 2. The CDR3 DNA follows: TGCAGCGTTCTAGCGGGAGGCGACGAGCAGTACTTC. Residues: CSVLAGGDEQYF.

The sample holds a few counts of this clonotype. This chain links TRBV2 with TRBJ2-3; 7 bases match TRBD1. The CDR3 is 12 residues long. V shed 6 bases, J shed 6 bases, and the junction held 3 bases outside the gene matches. In germline, CDR1 is SNHLY, CDR2 FYNNEI. CDR3 amino acids: CASSQGVDTQYF. In DNA form, the CDR3 reads TGTGCCAGCAGCCAGGGGGTTGATACGCAGTATTTT.

This chain uses TRBV14 with TRBJ1-6; the D is unclear. The CDR3 runs 12 residues. V was pared by 5 bases and J by 12 bases, with 11 bases between. In germline, CDR1 is SGHDN, CDR2 FVKESK. This chain's CDR3 is CASSELNRPLHF. Written as DNA, the CDR3 is TGTGCCAGCAGCGAGCTCAATCGACCCCTCCACTTT.

This chain joins TRBV28 and TRBJ2-7, with 13 bases identical to TRBD2. V was pared by 5 bases and J by 3 bases, with 4 bases of the junction left unmatched. Germline V gives CDR1 MDHEN, CDR2 SYDVKM. CDR3 length: 15 residues. CDR3 DNA: TGTGCCAGCAGTCCAGGGACTAGCGGGGTCTACGAGCAGTACTTC. This sequence encodes CASSPGTSGVYEQYF.

This chain joins TRBV29-1 and TRBJ2-5; possible D gene TRBD1, 6 bases. V was shortened by 7 bases and J by 2 bases, with 11 bases between the two germline ends. This CDR3 is 12 amino acids long. CDR1 and CDR2 from the germline V gene are SQVTM and ANQGSEA. The CDR3, as DNA: TGCAGCGGCCGGCAGGGGCAAGAGACCCAGTACTTC. This gives the protein CSGRQGQETQYF.

This rearrangement joins TRBV30 to TRBJ1-2; tentative D call: TRBD1 (5 bases). The V gene lost 5 bases and the J gene lost 2 bases, with 12 bases spanning the gap. The CDR3 has 13 residues. The germline gives CDR1 GTSNPN, CDR2 SVGIG (reference sequence). The CDR3 DNA sequence: TGTGCCTGGGCCCCGACAGCAAACTATGGCTACACCTTC. This gives the protein CAWAPTANYGYTF.